Described below is a single TCR beta chain sequence and its context. This sample is part of a study of cytomegalovirus exposure and HLA in healthy donors. The CDR3 has 14 amino acids. From germline, CDR1 is SNHLY and CDR2 FYNNEI. The trim removed 6 bases at V and 3 bases at J, leaving 4 bases unmatched. PCR primers comprised 60 Vbeta and 13 Jbeta primers. The table came from immunoSEQ multiplex PCR; TCRdb's copy has only in-frame clones and leaves some out. The table has about 130,000 clones, approximately 78% seen once. The gene calls are TRBV2 and TRBJ2-3; 9 bases line up with TRBD1. Sample: PBMCs. The TCR originated in a man in his forties or fifties in good health and CMV-seronegative. The chain's CDR3 is CASRRDRETDTQYF. CDR3 nucleotide sequence: TGTGCCAGCAGGAGGGACAGGGAAACAGATACGCAGTATTTT. Full variable domain (remainder filled in from reference TRBV2 and TRBJ2-3): EPEVTQTPSHQVTQMGQEVILRCVPISNHLYFYWYRQILGQKVEFLVSFYNNEISEKSEIFDDQFSVERPDGSNFTLKIRSTKLEDSAMYFCASRRDRETDTQYFGPGTRLTVL.